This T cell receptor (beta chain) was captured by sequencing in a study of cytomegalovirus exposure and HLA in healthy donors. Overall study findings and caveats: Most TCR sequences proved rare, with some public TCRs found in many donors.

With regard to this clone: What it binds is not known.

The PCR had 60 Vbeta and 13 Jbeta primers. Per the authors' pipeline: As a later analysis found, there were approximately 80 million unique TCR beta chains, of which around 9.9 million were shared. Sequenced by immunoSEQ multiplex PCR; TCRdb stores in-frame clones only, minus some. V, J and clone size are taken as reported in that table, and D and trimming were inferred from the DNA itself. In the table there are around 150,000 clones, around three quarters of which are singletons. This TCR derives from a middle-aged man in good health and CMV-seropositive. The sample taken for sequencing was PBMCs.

CDR3 DNA: TGTGCCAGCAGCATTACAAACAGGGGTTTAAGGAGTCGGCAAGAGACCCAGTACTTC. Protein: CASSITNRGLRSRQETQYF. V and J are TRBV7-6 and TRBJ2-5; 7 bases fit TRBD1. J gave up 2 bases and V 5 bases, and 20 bases lay outside the gene matches. The germline V gene encodes CDR1 SGHVS and CDR2 FNYEAQ. There are 19 residues in the CDR3.